The T cell receptor (beta chain) under discussion was sequenced for a study of shared clonotypes between healthy human individuals. For the study at large: Those who served as donors were a couple of women and three men between the ages of 18 and 49.

This clone appeared once. Execution of the assay was at deep level. Original methodology: Filtering differed for immunoSEQ, which gave only junction sequences without quality scores. TCRdb's table, derived via immunoSEQ multiplex PCR, lists solely in-frame clones and lacks some. That table supplies the V and J calls and clone size; D and trimming were determined from the DNA. This table has about 1.1 million clones, roughly 74% appearing once. Splitting of CD4+ cells produced CD45RA+ naive and CD45RA-negative memory subsets. Trimming left V 5 bases short and J 1 base short, with 12 bases between. The germline V gene has CDR1 SGHRS and CDR2 YFSETQ. CDR3 size: 14 residues.

The J gene is TRBJ1-1, the V gene TRBV5-1; no firm D call. Specimen: memory CD4+ T cells from PBMCs. Subset: CD45RA-negative fraction. This clonotype was obtained from a man aged 18 to 30 in good health. Some clones in this sample may be carry-over from other donors' samples. DNA for the CDR3: TGCGCCAGCAGTGCTTTCTGGGAGAACACTGAAGCTTTCTTT. Its protein product is CASSAFWENTEAFF.